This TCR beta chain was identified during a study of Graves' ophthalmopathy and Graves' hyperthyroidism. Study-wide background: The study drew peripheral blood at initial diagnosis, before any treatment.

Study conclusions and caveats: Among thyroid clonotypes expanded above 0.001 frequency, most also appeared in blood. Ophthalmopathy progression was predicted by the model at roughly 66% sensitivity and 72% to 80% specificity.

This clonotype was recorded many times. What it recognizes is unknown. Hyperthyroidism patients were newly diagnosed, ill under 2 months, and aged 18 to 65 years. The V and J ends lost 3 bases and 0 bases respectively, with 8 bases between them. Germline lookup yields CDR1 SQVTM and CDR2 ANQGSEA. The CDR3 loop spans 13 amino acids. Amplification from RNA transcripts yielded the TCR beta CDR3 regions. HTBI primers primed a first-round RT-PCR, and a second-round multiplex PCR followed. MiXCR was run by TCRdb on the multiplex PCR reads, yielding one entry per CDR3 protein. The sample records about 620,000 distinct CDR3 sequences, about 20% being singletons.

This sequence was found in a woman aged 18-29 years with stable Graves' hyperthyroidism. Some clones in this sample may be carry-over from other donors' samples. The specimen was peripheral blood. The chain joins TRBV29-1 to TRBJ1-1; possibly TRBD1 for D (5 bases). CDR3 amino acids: CSVDRALNTEAFF. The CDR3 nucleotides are TGCAGCGTTGACAGGGCGCTGAACACTGAAGCTTTCTTT.